Following are 6 T cell receptor beta chains from one sample sequenced in a study of tumor-infiltrating lymphocytes in oesophageal squamous cell carcinoma. TCRdb reprocessed the PCR reads via MiXCR and lists one record per CDR3 protein. The sample consists of some 10,000 distinct CDR3 sequences, around half of them appearing once. The specimen was esophageal tumor tissue. The receptors were sampled from a male donor with esophageal squamous cell carcinoma.

This clonotype was found a few times. The rearrangement uses TRBV7-6 and TRBJ2-7; D might be TRBD2 (6 bases). The J call could be wrong; TRBJ2-1 is a better fit for the DNA end. The CDR3 extends over 16 amino acids. Germline CDR1 and CDR2: SGHVS and FNYEAQ. The CDR3 here is CASSPEDYLAYNEQFF. CDR3 bases: TGTGCCAGCAGCCCCGAGGACTACCTAGCCTACAATGAGCAGTTCTTC.

The chain has TRBV7-6 and TRBJ2-2; D may be TRBD2 (5 bases). This CDR3 spans 13 amino acids. Trimming left V 4 bases short and J 3 bases short, with 6 bases between. Looked up from germline, CDR1 is SGHVS and CDR2 is FNYEAQ. The chain's CDR3 is CASSSGYTGELFF. The CDR3 bases are TGTGCCAGCAGCTCGGGATACACCGGGGAGCTGTTTTTT.

This clonotype was counted between two and nine times. This chain uses TRBV24-1 with TRBJ2-3; no clear D. From germline, CDR1 is KGHDR and CDR2 SFDVKD. V was clipped by 10 bases and J by 0 bases, with 19 bases between them. The CDR3 totals 16 residues. This chain's CDR3 is CATSPLRSSSTDTQYF. The DNA of the CDR3 is TGTGCCACGTCCCCCCTCAGGTCGTCTAGCACAGATACGCAGTATTTT.

The table lists this clonotype with many counts. The rearrangement joins TRBV7-2 to TRBJ2-1; D is perhaps TRBD1 or TRBD2 (5 bases each). The CDR3 sequence is 13 residues long. CDR1 is SGHTA, CDR2 FQGNSA, per germline. V lost 5 bases and J 7 bases, leaving 12 bases between the germline ends. DNA for the CDR3: TGTGCCAGCAGCCATACGTGGGGGAATGAGCAGTTCTTC. This gives the protein CASSHTWGNEQFF.

This clonotype was counted a single time. This chain connects TRBV28 to TRBJ2-4; tentatively, D is TRBD2 (6 bases). The DNA end is more similar to TRBJ2-7, so the J call may be wrong. This CDR3 has 12 amino acids. Germline lookup yields CDR1 MDHEN and CDR2 SYDVKM. The CDR3 DNA is TGTGCCTTGGGGCGGGACTCCTACGAGCAGTACTTC. It translates to CALGRDSYEQYF.

This clonotype was found a few times. V usage is TRBV7-8 and J usage is TRBJ2-5; perhaps TRBD2 as D (5 bases). The V end lost 5 bases, the J end lost 2 bases, and 15 bases lay between the germline ends. The CDR3 extends over 15 amino acids. From germline, CDR1 is SGHVS and CDR2 FQNEAQ. Here the CDR3 reads CASSPDGRLQETQYF. Written as DNA, the CDR3 is TGTGCCAGCAGCCCCGACGGGCGACTACAAGAGACCCAGTACTTC.